The 4 T cell receptor beta chains below come from one sample, sequenced in a study of control samples from healthy donors and cancer patients (dated by TCRdb to 2018 to 2021). The protocol used for the library was the immunoSEQ multiplex PCR assay. Here the immuneACCESS table is served through TCRdb, limited to in-frame sequences with V and J called. Missing clones are a known gap in these copies; in checked studies unresolved V genes cover under half, and the rest lacks a known reason. This sample holds 150,000 to 200,000 clones; 90% to 95% were observed only once. In total, the top ten clones hold more than 8% of the sample. The specimen sequenced was blood. These receptors all stem from a woman in her thirties or forties in good health.

V gene TRBV5-1 combines with J gene TRBJ1-1; the D is unclear. Germline CDR1 is SGHRS and CDR2 is YFSETQ. CDR3 length equals 12 residues. Trimming took 4 bases from V and 4 from J, leaving 8 bases between them. The CDR3 nucleotides are TGCGCCAGCAGCCCCGGGGTCACTGAAGCTTTCTTT. Its translation is CASSPGVTEAFF.

The J gene is TRBJ1-6, the V gene TRBV3-1 (or the pseudogene TRBV3-2), with D maybe TRBD1 (6 bases). The V end lost 8 bases, the J end lost 9 bases, and 14 bases lay between the germline ends. Germline lookup yields CDR1 LGHDT and CDR2 YNNKEL (reference sequence). This CDR3 is built from 13 residues. Here the CDR3 DNA reads TGTGCCAGCGGACGGGGGGCGAGTTCACCCCTCCACTTT. This translates into CASGRGASSPLHF.

The chain uses TRBV2 and TRBJ1-6, with a possible D match to TRBD1 (6 bases). Trimming took 2 bases from V and 8 from J, leaving 10 bases between them. CDR1 is SNHLY and CDR2 is FYNNEI in the germline V gene. This CDR3 is built from 14 residues. The CDR3 nucleotides are TGTGCCAGCAGTGAATCCAGGGGTGATTCACCCCTCCACTTT. This codes for CASSESRGDSPLHF.

The chain employs TRBV27 and TRBJ2-1; perhaps TRBD2 as D (5 bases). Germline CDR1 MNHEY, CDR2 SMNVEV (reference sequence). The CDR3 loop spans 14 amino acids. V lost 4 bases and J lost 4, with 11 bases in between. CDR3 in DNA: TGTGCCAGCAGTTCCCGTGCGGGTTACAATGAGCAGTTCTTC. This translates into CASSSRAGYNEQFF.